In this sample, the clone carrying this T cell receptor (beta chain) turned up many times. Its antigen is as yet unknown. Via MiXCR, TCRdb re-called the reads, giving one row per CDR3 protein. Here the sample spans some 940,000 distinct CDR3 sequences, around 31% being singletons. The data are from a study of T cell repertoires in cytomegalovirus infection. Across the whole study: Public TCR beta signatures provided an indication of both CMV infection and a matching HLA type.

The CDR3 contains 15 residues. Germline lookup yields CDR1 SEHNR and CDR2 FQNEAQ (reference sequence). V lost 5 bases, J lost 2 bases, and 14 bases lay in between. The source is a human donor in good health (CMV status not recorded). Some clones in this sample may be carry-over from other donors' samples. J is TRBJ2-3 and V is TRBV7-9; no clear D. The source was cultured CD8+ T cells from PBMCs, collected from culture after CMV antigen stimulation. CDR3: CASSPPGSTTDTQYF. CDR3 DNA: TGTGCCAGCAGCCCCCCGGGCAGTACCACAGATACGCAGTATTTT.